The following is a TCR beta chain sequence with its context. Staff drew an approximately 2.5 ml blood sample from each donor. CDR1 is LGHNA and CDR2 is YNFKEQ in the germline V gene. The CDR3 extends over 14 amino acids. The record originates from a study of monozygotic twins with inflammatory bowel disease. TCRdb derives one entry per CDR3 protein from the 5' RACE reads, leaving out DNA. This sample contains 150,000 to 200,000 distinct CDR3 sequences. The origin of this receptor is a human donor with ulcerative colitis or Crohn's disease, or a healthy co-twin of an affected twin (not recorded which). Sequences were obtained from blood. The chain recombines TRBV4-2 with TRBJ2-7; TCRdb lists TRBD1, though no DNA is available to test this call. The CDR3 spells CASSQVAGDYEQYF.